The next 27 T cell receptor beta chains were all read from a single sample in a study of blood T cells in healthy people across ages. Then a second PCR, running about 6 to 12 cycles, was carried out with a sample-barcoded 5' primer and a J-beta primer mix. Using its own MiXCR run on the 5' RACE reads, TCRdb lists one record per CDR3 protein. The sample shows hundreds of thousands of distinct CDR3 sequences, over 40% of them seen only once. What was sequenced was blood. These TCRs come from a woman at least 80 years old in good health.

The table lists this clonotype with a few counts. This sequence joins TRBV16 and TRBJ2-5, with D perhaps matching TRBD2 (6 bases). There are 15 residues in the CDR3. V was shortened by 4 bases and J by 11 bases, with 23 bases between the two germline ends. Germline V lookup: CDR1 KGHSY, CDR2 FQNENV. The CDR3, as DNA: TGTGCCAGCAGCCCACCCGGGACTTTAACGAATGAGCAGTACTTC. It encodes CASSPPGTLTNEQYF.

In this sample, this clonotype turned up a few times. The chain employs TRBV19 and TRBJ1-5; 9 bases are a match to TRBD1. J gave up 7 bases and V 5 bases, and 6 bases lay outside the gene matches. The CDR3 runs to 14 residues. Germline-derived CDR1 and CDR2 are LNHDA and SQIVND (reference sequence). CDR3 residues: CASSPRTGEQPQHF. The CDR3 DNA reads as TGTGCCAGTAGTCCCCGGACAGGGGAGCAGCCCCAGCATTTT.

The table lists this clonotype with many counts. The J gene is TRBJ2-2, the V gene TRBV12-3 or TRBV12-4; no clear D gene. The length of the CDR3 is 15 residues. Trimming pared 2 bases from V and 3 bases from J, leaving 10 bases between. The CDR3 nucleotides are TGTGCCAGCAGTTTACGCCTAGAGGACACCGGGGAGCTGTTTTTT. Translated: CASSLRLEDTGELFF.

This clonotype was detected a few times. The chain has TRBV12-3 or TRBV12-4 and TRBJ1-5; tentative D call: TRBD1 (5 bases). The CDR3 runs to 14 residues. V lost 8 bases, J lost 7 bases, and 18 bases lay in between. For the CDR3, the DNA is TGTGCCAGCCAGCGGTCCGGGGGAAACCAGCCCCAGCATTTT. Its translation is CASQRSGGNQPQHF.

As regards this clonotype: A read error may explain this, as a much larger clone is one base away. The chain combines TRBV7-2 with TRBJ2-7, with 10 positions matching TRBD2. V was clipped by 1 base and J by 3 bases; unmatched bases: 12. The CDR3 has 18 residues. Germline-derived CDR1 and CDR2 are SGHTA and FQGNSA. CDR3 amino acids: CASSLVLIALAGVYEQYF. CDR3 coding DNA: TGTGCCAGCAGCTTAGTGCTTATAGCTCTAGCGGGAGTCTACGAGCAGTACTTC.

This clonotype came up a few times. The chain is built from TRBV9 and TRBJ2-1, with 8 bases fitting TRBD2. The length of the CDR3 is 15 residues. Germline-derived CDR1 and CDR2 are SGDLS and YYNGEE. With V trimmed by 3 bases and J by 8 bases, 10 bases remained unmatched. DNA of the CDR3: TGTGCCAGCAGCGCCCCCGGGACTAGTAGATATGAGCAGTTCTTC. Translating gives CASSAPGTSRYEQFF.

The J gene is TRBJ1-4, the V gene TRBV5-1; tentative D call: TRBD1 (5 bases). Germline assignment: CDR1 SGHRS and CDR2 YFSETQ. Trimming cost V 0 bases and J 0 bases, with 12 bases left between them. The CDR3 consists of 17 residues. The CDR3: CASSLGIGTATNEKLFF. The CDR3 region has the DNA TGCGCCAGCAGCTTGGGAATCGGGACGGCAACTAATGAAAAACTGTTTTTT.

V is TRBV6-2 or TRBV6-3 and J is TRBJ1-5; D unresolved. V lost 8 bases to trimming and J lost 5 bases, with 10 bases between them. The CDR3 is 12 residues long. Germline CDR1 is MNHEY and CDR2 is SVGEGT. CDR3 sequence reads: CASGLGYQPQHF. The CDR3 DNA sequence: TGTGCCAGCGGTCTGGGGTATCAGCCCCAGCATTTT.

This clonotype was picked up many times. This chain links TRBV12-3 or TRBV12-4 with TRBJ2-3, with TRBD1 as a possible D gene (5 bases). Deletions cut 5 bases from V and 14 bases from J, with 23 bases between. This CDR3 has 14 amino acids. The CDR3 bases are TGTGCCAGCAGTCACGACCTGACCAGTCGTAGGGGGTATTTT. It specifies CASSHDLTSRRGYF.

Regarding this clonotype: This could be a read error, since a much larger clone is one nucleotide away. This chain connects TRBV20-1 to TRBJ2-3, with D possibly TRBD2 on 6 matching bases. Germline lookup yields CDR1 DFQATT and CDR2 SNEGSKA (reference sequence). Trimming cost V 6 bases and J 4 bases, with 17 bases left between them. The CDR3 runs 14 residues. The CDR3 is CSARRAAVSDTQYF. The CDR3 bases are TGCAGTGCCAGGAGGGCAGCCGTGTCAGATACGCAGTATTTT.

V usage is TRBV21-1 and J usage is TRBJ2-7. TRBV21-1 is noted as a pseudogene. This CDR3 is built from 12 residues. The CDR3: CASSKEENEQYF. The CDR3 region has the DNA TGTGCCAGCAGCAAAGAGGAGAACGAGCAGTACTTC.

The chain joins TRBV4-3 to TRBJ2-3, with TRBD1 matching 7 bases. The CDR3 contains 14 residues. The ends lost 2 bases at V and 5 bases at J; junction bases unmatched: 4. The germline V gene encodes CDR1 LGHNA and CDR2 YSLEER. In DNA form, the CDR3 reads TGCGCCAGCAGCCAACAGGGGGTGGGAGATACGCAGTATTTT. The encoded protein is CASSQQGVGDTQYF.

Details on this clonotype: A single base separates this from a much larger clone, so it may be a read error. The chain couples TRBV27 to TRBJ2-1, with 8 bases identical to TRBD1. Trimming removed 7 bases from V and 10 bases from J; junction bases left unmatched: 15. The CDR3 covers 15 residues. From germline, CDR1 is MNHEY and CDR2 SMNVEV (reference sequence). CDR3 DNA: TGTGCCAGCACCAACCCGAGACAGGGGTTCTGGGAGCAGTTCTTC. Translated: CASTNPRQGFWEQFF.

This clonotype was detected ten times or more. The chain combines TRBV7-9 with TRBJ2-5, with D possibly matching TRBD1 (5 bases). Germline loops: CDR1 SEHNR, CDR2 FQNEAQ (reference sequence). The V gene lost 3 bases and the J gene lost 4 bases, with 15 bases spanning the gap. The CDR3 runs to 15 residues. Here the CDR3 DNA reads TGTGCCAGCAGCTTTTTGCAGGGCGCGTTAGAGACCCAGTACTTC. Translation: CASSFLQGALETQYF. The full variable domain, completed using reference TRBV7-9 and TRBJ2-5, is DTGVSQNPRHKITKRGQNVTFRCDPISEHNRLYWYRQTLGQGPEFLTYFQNEAQLEKSRLLSDRFSAERPKGSFSTLEIQRTEQGDSAMYLCASSFLQGALETQYFGPGTRLLVL.

This clonotype has just a few counts. The CDR3 bases are TGTGCCAGCAGTGAAGAAGACAGAGCCCTAGCCAAAAACATTCAGTACTTC. Its translation: CASSEEDRALAKNIQYF. V is TRBV2 and J is TRBJ2-4; a possible D gene is TRBD1 (5 bases). Germline CDR1 is SNHLY and CDR2 is FYNNEI. The CDR3 loop spans 17 amino acids. Trimming pared 1 base from V and 0 bases from J, leaving 13 bases between.

V usage is TRBV5-5 and J usage is TRBJ1-2; 10 positions match TRBD1. CDR3 size: 13 residues. Losses at the gene ends were 2 bases for V and 8 bases for J; bases not matched to a gene: 3. CDR1 is SGHKS and CDR2 is YYEKEE in the germline V gene (reference sequence). This CDR3 reads CASSLMTGGGYTF. CDR3 nucleotide sequence: TGTGCCAGCAGCTTAATGACAGGGGGCGGCTACACCTTC.

This clonotype appeared many times. The V and J genes are TRBV15 and TRBJ2-1; the match to TRBD1 covers 9 bases. The CDR3 has 15 residues. V lost 0 bases to trimming and J lost 7 bases; unmatched junction nucleotides: 4. Per germline, CDR1 LNHNV and CDR2 YYDKDF (reference sequence). Here the CDR3 DNA reads TGTGCCACCAGCAGAGATCCGGGACAGGGAAATGAGCAGTTCTTC. The encoded protein is CATSRDPGQGNEQFF.

This clonotype was seen repeatedly, ten times or more. The chain uses TRBV12-3 or TRBV12-4 and TRBJ1-2, with 8 bases matching TRBD1. The V segment lost 6 bases and the J segment 1 base; nucleotides outside the gene matches: 4. The CDR3 loop spans 14 amino acids. CDR3 loop: CASRRTGSNYGYTF. The CDR3 DNA reads TGTGCCAGCAGAAGGACAGGGAGTAACTATGGCTACACCTTC.

This clonotype was observed at least ten times. The chain has TRBV12-3 or TRBV12-4 and TRBJ2-3; 13 positions match TRBD2. V lost 4 bases and J lost 4; bases outside the gene matches: 5. The CDR3 loop spans 16 amino acids. The CDR3 region is CASSWTSGSRSDTQYF. For the CDR3, the DNA is TGTGCCAGCAGTTGGACTAGCGGGAGTCGGTCAGATACGCAGTATTTT.

This clonotype was seen a few times. The rearrangement joins TRBV20-1 to TRBJ2-3; D is perhaps TRBD1 or TRBD2 (7 bases each). V lost 6 bases and J lost 1, with 20 bases in between. The CDR3 is 16 amino acids. Germline CDR1 is DFQATT and CDR2 is SNEGSKA (reference sequence). This chain's CDR3 is CSAPTGRGLRTDTQYF. The CDR3 nucleotides are TGCAGTGCCCCGACAGGGCGGGGACTACGCACAGATACGCAGTATTTT.

The chain has TRBV29-1 and TRBJ2-1; D may be TRBD2 (5 bases). CDR1 is SQVTM and CDR2 is ANQGSEA in the germline V gene. The V gene lost 7 bases and the J gene lost 7 bases, with 14 bases spanning the gap. The CDR3 contains 12 residues. The CDR3 nucleotides are TGCAGCGGTTATCGGGGATCAAATGAGCAGTTCTTC. Protein sequence: CSGYRGSNEQFF.

The chain joins TRBV28 to TRBJ2-5; a weak D match, TRBD1 (6 bases). The CDR3 consists of 15 residues. Trimming stripped 5 bases from V and 5 bases from J, with 18 bases between. CDR1 MDHEN and CDR2 SYDVKM come from the germline V gene. This chain's CDR3 is CASSPRDNRVETQYF. CDR3 in DNA: TGTGCCAGCAGTCCCCGGGACAACCGGGTGGAGACCCAGTACTTC.

This clonotype was observed a few times. The V gene is TRBV5-1, the J gene TRBJ2-3; D not resolved. In germline, CDR1 is SGHRS, CDR2 YFSETQ. The CDR3 is 14 amino acids. With 4 bases removed from V and 2 bases from J, the gap between germline ends came to 11 bases. DNA of the CDR3: TGCGCCAGCAGCCCCGGCGACCCCACAGATACGCAGTATTTT. Its protein product is CASSPGDPTDTQYF.

This clonotype appeared many times. This sequence joins TRBV5-1 and TRBJ2-1; no clear D gene. In germline, CDR1 is SGHRS, CDR2 YFSETQ. The CDR3 has 14 residues. Trimming stripped 0 bases from V and 5 bases from J, with 9 bases between. The CDR3 here is CASSLAAGNNEQFF. The CDR3 DNA follows: TGCGCCAGCAGCTTGGCCGCAGGTAACAATGAGCAGTTCTTC.

On this clonotype itself: This could be a read error, since a much larger clone is one nucleotide away. V usage is TRBV11-2 and J usage is TRBJ2-1; 11 positions agree with TRBD2. The CDR3 is 19 amino acids. V trimming: 0 bases; J trimming: 0 bases; junction bases outside the gene matches: 7. In germline, CDR1 is SGHAT, CDR2 FQNNGV. This CDR3 is CASSLEATSGGSSYNEQFF. CDR3 DNA: TGTGCCAGCAGCTTAGAAGCAACTAGCGGGGGTAGCTCCTACAATGAGCAGTTCTTC.

This clonotype was detected only a few times. The chain has TRBV5-1 and TRBJ1-5; the D is unclear. The CDR3 is 15 residues long. CDR1 and CDR2 from the germline V gene are SGHRS and YFSETQ. Deletions cut 4 bases from V and 0 bases from J, with 11 bases between. The CDR3 region is CASSPQDPSNQPQHF. The CDR3 region has the DNA TGCGCCAGCAGCCCCCAGGACCCTAGCAATCAGCCCCAGCATTTT.

The chain recombines TRBV15 with TRBJ2-5; TRBD2 aligns across 14 bases. J lost 5 bases, V lost 0 bases, and 11 bases had no gene match. This CDR3 is built from 19 residues. Germline CDR1 is LNHNV and CDR2 is YYDKDF (reference sequence). DNA of the CDR3: TGTGCCACCAGCAGAGATCTGGGGACTAGCGGGAGAAGGTGGGAGACCCAGTACTTC. This gives the protein CATSRDLGTSGRRWETQYF.